This T cell receptor beta chain comes out of a study of monozygotic twins with inflammatory bowel disease (dated by TCRdb to the late 2010s). For the study in its entirety: The complete study included roughly 30 monozygotic twin pairs: 19 IBD-discordant Danish pairs and nine German pairs, of which four were IBD-concordant and five were IBD-discordant. Within discordant pairs, disease-associated traits were sought mainly by comparing IBD patients with their genetically identical healthy co-twins. Each individual had, on average, about 151 000 unique TCRalpha sequences and 181 000 unique TCRbeta sequences available for analysis.

Remarks on this clonotype: Its recognized antigen is unknown.

The receptor library was made with 5' RACE. The input for every TCR library was around 3,600 ng of total RNA. For each sample, cDNA synthesis with SMARTScribe reverse transcriptase was split into eight separate reactions. Unique molecular identifiers containing a 6-nucleotide sample barcode were introduced through template switching during cDNA synthesis. TCRalpha and TCRbeta cDNA was amplified by two nested PCRs of approximately 17 and 9 cycles, with bead purification after each PCR. Before amplification, the cDNA was treated with uracil DNA-glycosylase and purified using the QIAquick PCR purification kit. In the second PCR, Illumina TruSeq-compatible adapters and sample-specific barcodes were added. Library quality and concentration were assessed using TapeStation and Qubit, and about 5 ng of each library was pooled. Sequencing of pooled libraries was carried out on an Illumina HiSeq2500 single-index Rapid Run using 2 x 100 bp reads and custom sequencing primers. The source study handled its data this way. MiGEC version 1.2.6 was used for UMI-based consensus assembly to correct PCR and sequencing errors. MiXCR version 2.1.1 was used to carry out V(D)J alignment, clonotype assembly and CDR3 extraction. To normalise gene usage, clonotype sharing and MAIT/NKT TCR abundance, the analysis used the top 1000, 10 000 and 20 000 clonotypes per sample. After downsampling to 27 000 UMIs, diversity was calculated as the inverse Simpson index using the vegan R package. Paired Mann-Whitney U tests on discordant twin pairs were used, with Benjamini-Hochberg multiple-testing correction. Reads reprocessed by TCRdb are summarized as one entry per CDR3 protein sequence, and DNA is absent. None of the V and J calls come from the authors' own analysis; TCRdb made them. The sample's clone listing holds about 210,000 distinct CDR3 sequences. The ten largest clonotypes hold more than 7.5% of the sample.

On the study overall, not on this receptor specifically: Concordant and discordant twins showed no difference in repertoire similarity, possibly because of limited statistical power. The results gave no support for a single strong signal or clonotype linked to IBD. Different T cell subtypes could not be distinguished in the analysis. Because patients were on differing immunosuppressive treatments, the repertoires may have picked up extra background noise and inter-individual variability. A decrease in TCRbeta repertoire diversity, as measured by inverse Simpson index, was observed in IBD patients compared with their healthy co-twins. IBD patients shared fewer clonotypes with other individuals than healthy twins did, most markedly in patients showing signs of disease activity.

From each donor, a roughly 2.7 ml peripheral blood sample was collected into PAXgene tubes and kept at -80 degrees C. Without T cell sorting, total RNA was isolated from whole blood using the PAXgene blood miRNA kit on an automated QIAcube. Peripheral blood from monozygotic twin pairs who were concordant or discordant for inflammatory bowel disease underwent deep TCRalpha and TCRbeta repertoire profiling using unique molecular barcoding. Smoking habits were recorded for all twin pairs, with individuals classified as current, former or never smokers. For CDR1 and CDR2, the germline V gene lists SQVTM and ANQGSEA. Including cysteine and phenylalanine, the CDR3 has 14 amino acids. No DNA appears here.

Sequencing input: blood. This receptor was obtained from a human donor with ulcerative colitis or Crohn's disease, or a healthy co-twin of an affected twin (not recorded which). The chain was built from TRBV29-1 and TRBJ1-2. CDR3 sequence: CSVEYGVTSRGYTF.